This is a list of T cell receptor beta chains from one sample in a study of blood T cell repertoires in COVID-19. Clones were read by immunoSEQ multiplex PCR, and TCRdb kept only the in-frame ones, dropping some. The sample shows 350,000 or so clones, approximately 88% of them seen only once. The sequenced sample was peripheral blood. Receptor source: a woman aged 25 to 39 with COVID-19, enrolled during active disease. CDR3s include the opening cysteine and the closing phenylalanine or tryptophan. A D gene is named only where the DNA matches it firmly. The size field is filled for only some rows; it gives once, few, many or a size class.

V	J	size	length	D	CDR3	DNA
TRBV19	TRBJ1-4	.	14	.	CASRPRGEEEKLFF	TGTGCCAGTAGGCCCCGGGGGGAGGAAGAAAAACTGTTTTTT
TRBV29-1	TRBJ1-1	.	15	TRBD1	CSVPTRRGLNTEAFF	TGCAGCGTGCCGACTCGAAGGGGGCTGAACACTGAAGCTTTCTTT
TRBV5-4	TRBJ2-1	.	17	TRBD2	CASSFGLAGGQYNEQFF	TGTGCCAGCAGCTTCGGACTAGCGGGGGGGCAGTACAATGAGCAGTTCTTC
TRBV6-2/TRBV6-3	TRBJ2-3	.	16	.	CASSSNEVAGTDTQYF	TGTGCCAGCAGTTCTAACGAGGTAGCAGGCACAGATACGCAGTATTTT
TRBV2	TRBJ2-1	.	15	TRBD1	CASSPTGGPYNEQFF	TGTGCCAGCAGCCCTACAGGGGGCCCGTACAATGAGCAGTTCTTC
TRBV4-1	TRBJ1-1	.	15	TRBD1	CASSHRDRGGTEAFF	TGCGCCAGCAGCCATCGGGACAGGGGAGGCACTGAAGCTTTCTTT
TRBV5-6	TRBJ1-2	.	13	TRBD1	CASSLLQGDGYTF	TGTGCCAGCAGCTTGTTACAGGGGGACGGCTACACCTTC
TRBV7-9	TRBJ1-1	.	16	.	CASSLLVTEAGTEAFF	TGTGCCAGCAGCCTCCTCGTAACAGAGGCGGGAACTGAAGCTTTCTTT
TRBV2	TRBJ1-2	once	16	TRBD1	CASTAGQGNGNYGYTF	TGTGCCAGCACCGCGGGACAGGGGAATGGTAACTATGGCTACACCTTC
TRBV4-1	TRBJ1-1	few	16	TRBD1	CASSQDPQGLDREAFF	TGCGCCAGCAGCCAAGACCCACAGGGGTTGGATCGTGAAGCTTTCTTT
TRBV7-6	TRBJ2-2	once	16	TRBD2	CASSLVGGANTGELFF	TGTGCCAGCAGCTTAGTGGGGGGGGCGAACACCGGGGAGCTGTTTTTT
TRBV18	TRBJ2-5	.	14	TRBD1	CASSPGQGWETQYF	TGTGCCAGCTCACCGGGACAGGGGTGGGAGACCCAGTACTTC
TRBV29-1	TRBJ1-1	.	14	.	CSANDRLLDTEAFF	TGCAGCGCTAACGATAGACTCTTAGACACTGAAGCTTTCTTT
TRBV3-1/TRBV3-2	TRBJ1-5	.	16	TRBD1	CASSQGPTGVNQPQHF	TGTGCCAGCAGCCAAGGACCGACAGGGGTCAATCAGCCCCAGCATTTT
TRBV5-1	TRBJ2-3	.	15	TRBD2	CASSFFSGGADTQYF	TGCGCCAGCAGCTTCTTTAGCGGGGGGGCCGATACGCAGTATTTT
TRBV4-1	TRBJ1-1	.	13	.	CASSQERNTEAFF	TGCGCCAGCAGCCAAGAGCGGAACACTGAAGCTTTCTTT
TRBV19	TRBJ1-2	.	14	.	CASSIDPASYGYTF	TGTGCCAGTAGTATAGATCCAGCGAGCTATGGCTACACCTTC
TRBV18	TRBJ2-3	once	16	.	CASSPTPGVTTDTQYF	TGTGCCAGCTCACCGACGCCCGGGGTTACCACAGATACGCAGTATTTT
TRBV6-5	TRBJ1-1	.	14	.	CASSKGGMNTEAFF	TGTGCCAGCAGTAAGGGGGGGATGAACACTGAAGCTTTCTTT
TRBV29-1	TRBJ1-2	.	11	.	CSCSDNYGYTF	TGCAGTTGTTCAGATAACTATGGCTACACCTTC
TRBV2	TRBJ1-2	once	13	.	CAASQGINYGYTF	TGTGCCGCCTCCCAGGGGATAAACTATGGCTACACCTTC
TRBV5-6	TRBJ1-1	.	11	.	CASSLAIEAFF	TGTGCCAGCAGCTTGGCCATTGAAGCTTTCTTT
TRBV28	TRBJ2-2	.	13	.	CASRIQGPGELFF	TGTGCCAGTCGGATACAGGGTCCCGGGGAGCTGTTTTTT
TRBV5-1	TRBJ2-4	.	20	TRBD1	CASSSGQGSYALLGKNIQYF	TGCGCCAGCAGCTCCGGACAGGGGAGTTACGCACTACTAGGGAAAAACATTCAGTACTTC
TRBV6-1	TRBJ2-3	.	18	.	CASSEAAGARNPTDTQYF	TGTGCCAGCAGTGAAGCGGCAGGGGCCCGGAACCCCACAGATACGCAGTATTTT
TRBV18	TRBJ1-1	.	13	TRBD1	CASSPEQGNEAFF	TGTGCCAGCTCACCAGAACAGGGGAACGAAGCTTTCTTT
TRBV11-2	TRBJ2-1	.	14	TRBD1	CASSLEGRQGGQFF	TGTGCCAGCAGCTTAGAGGGCCGACAGGGGGGCCAGTTCTTC
TRBV12-5	TRBJ1-2	.	16	.	CASGLPGGEARYGYTF	TGTGCTAGTGGTTTGCCTGGGGGGGAGGCTAGATATGGCTACACCTTC
TRBV24-1	TRBJ2-6	.	18	.	CATSDGYRSSSGANVLTF	TGTGCCACCAGTGATGGGTATCGGAGCAGCTCTGGGGCCAACGTCCTGACTTTC
TRBV6-6	TRBJ1-2	.	13	TRBD1	CASRQGKGYGYTF	TGTGCCAGCAGACAGGGGAAAGGCTATGGCTACACCTTC
TRBV5-1	TRBJ2-3	once	14	.	CASSLGLSADTQYF	TGCGCCAGCAGCCTGGGACTTAGCGCAGATACGCAGTATTTT
TRBV18	TRBJ1-1	.	14	.	CASSLEGRDTEAFF	TGTGCCAGCTCATTGGAGGGACGTGACACTGAAGCTTTCTTT
TRBV30	TRBJ2-2	once	15	TRBD1	CAWTRQGPNTGELFF	TGTGCCTGGACCAGACAGGGGCCGAACACCGGGGAGCTGTTTTTT
TRBV11-2	TRBJ1-1	.	15	TRBD1	CASSQRQGRYTEAFF	TGTGCCAGCAGCCAGCGACAGGGGAGGTACACTGAAGCTTTCTTT
TRBV11-2	TRBJ1-1	.	14	.	CASSPRRGNTEAFF	TGTGCCAGCAGCCCCCGTCGGGGGAACACTGAAGCTTTCTTT
TRBV6-6	TRBJ2-1	.	13	TRBD1	CATKDRGDNEQFF	TGTGCCACCAAGGACAGGGGGGACAATGAGCAGTTCTTC
TRBV6-2/TRBV6-3	TRBJ2-7	few	16	TRBD2	CASSPPRAGERYEQYF	TGTGCCAGCAGCCCCCCTCGAGCGGGGGAAAGGTACGAGCAGTACTTC
TRBV7-9	TRBJ2-7	.	15	TRBD2	CASSSEVAGPYEQYF	TGTGCCAGCAGCTCGGAGGTAGCGGGACCCTACGAGCAGTACTTC
TRBV7-6	TRBJ2-5	.	16	.	CASSLMQGAGQETQYF	TGTGCCAGCAGCTTAATGCAAGGGGCGGGGCAAGAGACCCAGTACTTC
TRBV6-1	TRBJ1-1	.	16	.	CASSEALEAVDTEAFF	TGTGCCAGCAGTGAAGCGCTAGAGGCAGTCGACACTGAAGCTTTCTTT
TRBV4-3	TRBJ2-7	once	15	.	CASSPSYSSSYEQYF	TGCGCCAGCAGCCCCTCGTATAGCAGCTCCTACGAGCAGTACTTC
TRBV13	TRBJ2-3	.	14	.	CASSPTARTDTQYF	TGTGCCAGCAGCCCGACAGCGAGAACAGATACGCAGTATTTT
TRBV10-1	TRBJ1-4	once	16	.	CANITLKGATNEKLFF	TGCGCCAACATAACTCTAAAGGGGGCAACTAATGAAAAACTGTTTTTT
TRBV28	TRBJ1-2	.	12	TRBD1	CASRATGDGYTF	TGTGCCAGCAGGGCGACAGGGGATGGCTACACCTTC
TRBV9	TRBJ1-1	.	13	.	CASSPLANTEAFF	TGTGCCAGCAGCCCCCTGGCCAACACTGAAGCTTTCTTT
TRBV19	TRBJ2-1	.	15	.	CASSQSGDRDNEQFF	TGTGCCAGTAGTCAGTCGGGGGACAGAGACAATGAGCAGTTCTTC
TRBV9	TRBJ1-3	.	16	.	CASSETGGYSGNTIYF	TGTGCCAGCAGCGAAACAGGCGGATACTCTGGAAACACCATATATTTT
TRBV19	TRBJ1-2	.	12	.	CASSAGQYGYTF	TGTGCCAGTAGTGCTGGACAGTATGGCTACACCTTC
TRBV18	TRBJ2-5	.	15	TRBD1	CASSPGTGRQETQYF	TGTGCCAGCTCACCGGGGACAGGGAGGCAAGAGACCCAGTACTTC
TRBV11-3	TRBJ2-5	.	16	TRBD2	CASSAGTSGGGETQYF	TGTGCCAGCAGCGCCGGGACTAGCGGGGGAGGAGAGACCCAGTACTTC
TRBV30	TRBJ1-1	few	15	.	CAWSGPRTGNTEAFF	TGTGCCTGGAGTGGGCCACGTACGGGAAACACTGAAGCTTTCTTT
TRBV2	TRBJ1-1	.	13	.	CASRRESGSEAFF	TGTGCCAGCAGGAGGGAGTCGGGATCTGAAGCTTTCTTT
TRBV30	TRBJ1-1	.	13	.	CAWSGGANTEAFF	TGTGCCTGGAGTGGAGGAGCGAACACTGAAGCTTTCTTT